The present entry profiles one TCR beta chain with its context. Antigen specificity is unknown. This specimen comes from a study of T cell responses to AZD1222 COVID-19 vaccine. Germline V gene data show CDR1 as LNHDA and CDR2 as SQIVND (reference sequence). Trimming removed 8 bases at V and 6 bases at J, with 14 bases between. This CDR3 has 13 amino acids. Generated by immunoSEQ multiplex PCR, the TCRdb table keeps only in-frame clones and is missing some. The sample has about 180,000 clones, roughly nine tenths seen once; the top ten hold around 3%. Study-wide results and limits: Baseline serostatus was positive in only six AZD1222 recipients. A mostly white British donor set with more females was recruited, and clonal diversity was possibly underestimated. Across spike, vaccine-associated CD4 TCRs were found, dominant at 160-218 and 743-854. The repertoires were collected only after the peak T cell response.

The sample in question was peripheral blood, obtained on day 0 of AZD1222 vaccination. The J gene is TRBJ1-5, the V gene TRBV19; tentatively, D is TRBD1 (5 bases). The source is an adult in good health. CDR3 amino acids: CASQKGRRQPQHF. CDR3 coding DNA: TGTGCCAGTCAAAAGGGGCGTCGTCAGCCCCAGCATTTT.